Sequencing of this T cell receptor (beta chain) was carried out in a study of blood T cells in healthy people across ages. The study drew donors from healthy Caucasian individuals in Russia aged 6 to 90. V lost 1 base and J 6 bases, leaving 15 bases between the germline ends. CDR3 length: 15 residues. Germline CDR1 SGHDT, CDR2 YYEEEE. The second PCR ran about 6 to 12 cycles with a sample-barcoded 5' primer and J-beta primers. One entry per CDR3 protein, called by TCRdb with MiXCR from the 5' RACE reads. The sample consists of fewer than 900,000 distinct CDR3 sequences, about half of them appearing once.

The specimen sequenced was blood. This rearrangement joins TRBV5-6 to TRBJ2-3; D may be TRBD1 or TRBD2 (6 bases each). This receptor was identified in a woman aged 55 to 70 in good health. The CDR3 loop reads CASSLTGASLDTQYF. The CDR3, as DNA: TGTGCCAGCAGCTTGACGGGGGCTAGCTTGGATACGCAGTATTTT.